The TCR beta chain under discussion was sequenced for a study of cytomegalovirus exposure and HLA in healthy donors. A word on this clone: Antigen specificity is unknown.

The PCR had 60 Vbeta and 13 Jbeta primers. Libraries were prepared by immunoSEQ multiplex PCR; TCRdb keeps only in-frame clonotypes and omits some of them. The sample includes approximately 190,000 clones, roughly 80% seen only once; the top ten take 3% to 4.5%. V lost 6 bases and J lost 4, with 15 bases in between. CDR1 and CDR2 from the germline V gene are SGHAT and FQNNGV. The CDR3 runs to 14 residues. Study results and caveats: It emerged from a later analysis that several of the most significant clusters appeared to be linked to common viral pathogens. By HLA locus, TCR association rates varied in a later analysis, with DRB1 showing the most and HLA-C the fewest.

The chain recombines TRBV11-2 with TRBJ1-2; D call uncertain. Sequencing used PBMCs. The receptor comes from a man aged 45-65 years in good health and CMV-seronegative. The CDR3 loop is CASRIDSSFYGYTF. In DNA, the CDR3 is TGTGCCAGCAGAATAGATAGTTCCTTCTATGGCTACACCTTC.